The 19 T cell receptor beta chains in this list originate from one sample, sequenced in a study of T cells in Graves' hyperthyroidism and ophthalmopathy. TCR beta CDR3 regions were amplified from RNA. HTBI primers drove first-round RT-PCR of the TCR CDR3. In TCRdb, the multiplex PCR reads were re-called with MiXCR into one record per CDR3 protein. The sample carries approximately 710,000 distinct CDR3 sequences, approximately 15% recorded once. The sequencing input was blood. The receptors originated from a man aged 50 to 59 with Graves' hyperthyroidism.

V is TRBV28 and J is TRBJ1-1, with D unresolved. The CDR3 spans 14 residues. With 5 bases removed from V and 3 bases from J, the gap between germline ends came to 13 bases. Germline CDR1 MDHEN, CDR2 SYDVKM. CDR3 DNA: TGTGCCAGCAGTCCTAGGGTAGCGGACACTGAAGCTTTCTTT. It yields the protein CASSPRVADTEAFF.

Only a few counts were recorded for this clonotype. The CDR3 sequence is CASSQEGLAGGGTQYF. The CDR3 DNA sequence: TGTGCCAGCAGCCAGGAGGGACTAGCGGGAGGAGGGACCCAGTACTTC. J is TRBJ2-5 and V is TRBV3-1; 15 positions match TRBD2. Trimming at V came to 3 bases and at J to 7 bases, leaving 6 bases not matched to a gene. The CDR3 consists of 16 residues. CDR1 and CDR2 (germline): LGHDT, YNNKEL (reference sequence).

This clonotype was picked up a small number of times. The J gene is TRBJ2-5, the V gene TRBV27, with a possible D match to TRBD2 (6 bases). The V end lost 8 bases, the J end lost 5 bases, and 18 bases lay between the germline ends. Germline-derived CDR1 and CDR2 are MNHEY and SMNVEV (reference sequence). CDR3 length: 14 amino acids. CDR3 region: CASRRAGRQETQYF. The DNA of the CDR3 is TGTGCCAGCCGGAGGGCAGGACGCCAGGAGACCCAGTACTTC.

The rearrangement joins TRBV29-1 to TRBJ2-1; TRBD2 matches at 8 bases. This CDR3 region has 13 residues. CDR1 SQVTM and CDR2 ANQGSEA come from the germline V gene. With V trimmed by 6 bases and J by 8 bases, 9 bases remained unmatched. The CDR3 sequence is CSVSSGSRYEQFF. The CDR3 DNA follows: TGCAGCGTATCCAGCGGGAGCCGGTATGAGCAGTTCTTC.

This clonotype came up a few times. The chain carries TRBV29-1 and TRBJ2-7, with 9 bases matching TRBD2. This CDR3 spans 14 amino acids. Germline V gene sequence: CDR1 SQVTM, CDR2 ANQGSEA. The junction had 5 bases not matched to a gene; V was cut back by 4 bases and J by 1 base. Here the CDR3 DNA reads TGCAGCGTTGGGGGGCTAGCGGGATCCTACGAGCAGTACTTC. Its protein is CSVGGLAGSYEQYF.

This sequence joins TRBV12-3 or TRBV12-4 and TRBJ1-1; a possible D gene is TRBD1 (6 bases). V shed 2 bases and J shed 1 base, with 17 bases lying between them. This CDR3 comprises 17 residues. The CDR3 DNA reads as TGTGCCAGCAGTTTAAAAATTCTAGGACAGCAGAACACTGAAGCTTTCTTT. Protein sequence: CASSLKILGQQNTEAFF.

In this sample, this clonotype turned up many times. The chain uses TRBV12-3 or TRBV12-4 and TRBJ1-2; D perhaps matches TRBD1 (6 bases). V was shortened by 5 bases and J by 6 bases, with 10 bases between the two germline ends. There are 12 residues in the CDR3. The CDR3 is CASSERQDGYTF. The CDR3, as DNA: TGTGCCAGCAGTGAACGACAGGATGGCTACACCTTC.

This clonotype was seen repeatedly, ten times or more. The chain combines TRBV5-6 with TRBJ1-2; D gene ambiguous. The CDR3 loop spans 13 amino acids. V lost 0 bases and J lost 6, with 9 bases in between. Looked up from germline, CDR1 is SGHDT and CDR2 is YYEEEE. Here the CDR3 DNA reads TGTGCCAGCAGCTTGGCCCGAGGGAATGGCTACACCTTC. Amino acid sequence: CASSLARGNGYTF.

The chain links TRBV19 to TRBJ1-2; no reliable D call. The CDR3 is made up of 14 amino acids. Trimming stripped 8 bases from V and 4 bases from J, with 17 bases between. From germline, CDR1 is LNHDA and CDR2 SQIVND (reference sequence). The CDR3 sequence: CASGMEGEGYGYTF. CDR3 in DNA: TGTGCCAGTGGGATGGAGGGTGAGGGCTATGGCTACACCTTC.

The chain uses TRBV4-2 and TRBJ2-7; maybe TRBD2 (5 bases). This CDR3 region has 16 residues. CDR1 and CDR2 from the germline V gene are LGHNA and YNFKEQ. The ends were cut back, 2 bases at V and 2 bases at J, with 16 bases in the middle. CDR3 amino acids: CASSQPPTGTTYEQYF. The DNA for the CDR3 is TGTGCCAGCAGCCAACCTCCAACGGGAACAACCTACGAGCAGTACTTC.

This chain joins TRBV2 and TRBJ2-3, with 8 bases lining up with TRBD2. The CDR3 runs to 15 residues. V trimming: 4 bases; J trimming: 4 bases; junction bases outside the gene matches: 7. The V gene's germline CDR1 is SNHLY and CDR2 FYNNEI. CDR3 loop: CASSVDSGKADTQYF. DNA for the CDR3: TGTGCCAGCAGTGTTGATAGCGGGAAGGCAGATACGCAGTATTTT.

The chain uses TRBV6-2 or TRBV6-3 and TRBJ1-4; 8 bases are a match to TRBD1. From germline, CDR1 is MNHEY and CDR2 SVGEGT. CDR3 size: 16 residues. The ends lost 2 bases at V and 4 bases at J; junction bases unmatched: 6. The CDR3 sequence: CASSYGGTGVNEKLFF. As DNA, the CDR3 is TGTGCCAGCAGTTACGGGGGGACAGGCGTTAATGAAAAACTGTTTTTT.

This clonotype was recorded at least ten times. The CDR3 sequence is CASSLPGQVHNEQFF. Written as DNA, the CDR3 is TGTGCCAGCAGTTTGCCGGGACAGGTACACAATGAGCAGTTCTTC. The chain links TRBV27 to TRBJ2-1; 8 positions agree with TRBD1. The V and J ends lost 3 bases and 5 bases, in that order; junction bases with no gene match: 6. The CDR3 covers 15 residues. Germline V lookup: CDR1 MNHEY, CDR2 SMNVEV (reference sequence).

This chain joins TRBV3-1 and TRBJ2-7; 8 bases are a match to TRBD2. Trimming at V came to 1 base and at J to 3 bases, leaving 8 bases not matched to a gene. Germline CDR1 LGHDT, CDR2 YNNKEL (reference sequence). This CDR3 comprises 16 residues. DNA of the CDR3: TGTGCCAGCAGCCAAGGTCCTAGCGGGCCTATCTACGAGCAGTACTTC. It codes for CASSQGPSGPIYEQYF.

This clonotype was counted only a few times. The rearrangement uses TRBV28 and TRBJ2-1, with 12 bases that match TRBD2. Trimming at V came to 2 bases and at J to 5 bases, leaving 10 bases not matched to a gene. Germline CDR1 reads MDHEN; CDR2 reads SYDVKM. The CDR3 spans 18 residues. CDR3 coding DNA: TGTGCCAGCAGTTTAGCCTTTTCTCTAGCGGGAGGGGACAATGAGCAGTTCTTC. It yields the protein CASSLAFSLAGGDNEQFF.

This clonotype turned up a few times. The chain employs TRBV6-2 or TRBV6-3 and TRBJ1-1; D gene uncertain. This CDR3 comprises 12 residues. Germline V lookup: CDR1 MNHEY, CDR2 SVGEGT. The V gene lost 6 bases and the J gene lost 10 bases, with 15 bases spanning the gap. In nucleotides, the CDR3 is TGTGCCAGCAGCTTCTCCCCCTCGGGAGCTTTCTTT. Encoded protein: CASSFSPSGAFF.

This clonotype occurred many times. This rearrangement joins TRBV6-1 to TRBJ2-3; D gene unclear. This CDR3 region has 15 residues. Trimming took 5 bases from V and 0 from J, leaving 12 bases between them. Germline loops: CDR1 MNHNS, CDR2 SASEGT. CDR3 sequence reads: CASSQAVSSTDTQYF. The DNA of the CDR3 is TGTGCCAGCAGTCAGGCGGTCTCTAGCACAGATACGCAGTATTTT.

This chain joins TRBV6-2 or TRBV6-3 and TRBJ1-1; 7 bases are shared with TRBD1. Trimming took 7 bases from V and 1 from J; bases not matched to a gene: 9. Germline V lookup: CDR1 MNHEY, CDR2 SVGEGT. The CDR3 has 15 residues. CDR3: CASTPGGQPNTEAFF. The CDR3 DNA reads TGTGCCAGCACACCAGGGGGGCAACCGAACACTGAAGCTTTCTTT.

This clonotype has a count of ten or more. The V gene is TRBV24-1, the J gene TRBJ1-4, with D unresolved. This CDR3 spans 15 amino acids. Trimming stripped 3 bases from V and 10 bases from J, with 17 bases between. Germline V gene data show CDR1 as KGHDR and CDR2 as SFDVKD. CDR3 residues: CATSDPAAIDGKLFF. CDR3 bases: TGTGCCACCAGTGATCCAGCGGCGATCGATGGAAAACTGTTTTTT.